This TCR beta chain was captured by sequencing in a study of T cells in localized non-small cell lung cancer. Study outcomes and limitations: Among the tissues sampled, uninvolved adjacent lung had the highest T cell clonality, above tumor.

Turning to this clone: The target antigen is unknown.

The length of the CDR3 is 15 residues. V lost 3 bases and J lost 2; bases outside the gene matches: 5. From germline, CDR1 is SGHTA and CDR2 FQGNSA. Method: immunoSEQ multiplex PCR; TCRdb's copy keeps in-frame clones and lacks some. The repertoire holds around 140,000 clones, with 70% to 90% as singletons. The TCR comes from a female donor over 55 with stage I lung adenocarcinoma. The V gene is TRBV7-2, the J gene TRBJ2-7; 9 positions match TRBD1. The sample in question was peripheral blood, obtained before any cancer treatment. CDR3: CASSFSGTGTYEQYF. The CDR3 DNA is TGTGCCAGCAGCTTTTCCGGGACAGGGACCTACGAGCAGTACTTC.